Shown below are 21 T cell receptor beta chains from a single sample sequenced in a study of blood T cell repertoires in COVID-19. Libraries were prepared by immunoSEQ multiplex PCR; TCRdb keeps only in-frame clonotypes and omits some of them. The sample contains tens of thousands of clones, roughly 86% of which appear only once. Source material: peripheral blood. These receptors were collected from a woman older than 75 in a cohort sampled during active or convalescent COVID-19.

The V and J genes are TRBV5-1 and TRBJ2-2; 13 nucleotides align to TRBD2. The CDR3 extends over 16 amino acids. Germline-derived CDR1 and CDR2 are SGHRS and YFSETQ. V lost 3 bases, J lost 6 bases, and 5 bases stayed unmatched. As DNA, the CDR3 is TGCGCCAGCAGCTCCAGCGGACTAGCGGGAGCCGGGGAGCTGTTTTTT. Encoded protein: CASSSSGLAGAGELFF.

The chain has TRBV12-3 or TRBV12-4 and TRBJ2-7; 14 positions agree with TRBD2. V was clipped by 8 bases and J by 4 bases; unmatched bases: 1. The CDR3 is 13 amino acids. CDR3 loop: CASGTSGSYEQYF. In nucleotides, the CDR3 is TGTGCCAGCGGGACTAGCGGGAGTTACGAGCAGTACTTC.

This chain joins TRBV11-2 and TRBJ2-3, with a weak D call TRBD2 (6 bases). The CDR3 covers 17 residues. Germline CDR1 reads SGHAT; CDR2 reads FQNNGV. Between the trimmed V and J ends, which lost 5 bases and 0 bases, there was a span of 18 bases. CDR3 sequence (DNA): TGTGCCAGCAGCCCCAGGATGGGAGGCCCAAGCACAGATACGCAGTATTTT. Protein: CASSPRMGGPSTDTQYF.

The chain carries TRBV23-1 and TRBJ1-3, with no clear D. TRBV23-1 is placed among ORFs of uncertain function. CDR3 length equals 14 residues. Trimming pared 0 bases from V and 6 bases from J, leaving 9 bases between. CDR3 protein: CASSQSERENTIYF. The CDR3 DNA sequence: TGCGCCAGCAGTCAATCTGAGAGGGAAAACACCATATATTTT.

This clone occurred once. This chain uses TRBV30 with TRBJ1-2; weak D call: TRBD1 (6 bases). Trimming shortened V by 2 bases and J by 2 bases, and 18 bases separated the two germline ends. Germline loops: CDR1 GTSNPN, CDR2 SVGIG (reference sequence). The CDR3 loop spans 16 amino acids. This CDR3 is CAWSSLRTENNYGYTF. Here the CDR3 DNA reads TGTGCCTGGAGTTCCCTCCGGACAGAGAACAACTATGGCTACACCTTC.

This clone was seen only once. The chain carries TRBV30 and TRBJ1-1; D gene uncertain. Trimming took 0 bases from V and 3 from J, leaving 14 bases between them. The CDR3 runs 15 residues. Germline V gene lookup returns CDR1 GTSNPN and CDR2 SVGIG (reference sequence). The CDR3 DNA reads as TGTGCCTGGAGTGTTCATGGCCCGGGAGACACTGAAGCTTTCTTT. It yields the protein CAWSVHGPGDTEAFF.

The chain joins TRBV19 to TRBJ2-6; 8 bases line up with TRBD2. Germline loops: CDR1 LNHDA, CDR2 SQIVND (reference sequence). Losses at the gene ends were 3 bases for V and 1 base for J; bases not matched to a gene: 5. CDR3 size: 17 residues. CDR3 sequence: CASSIHGGASGANVLTF. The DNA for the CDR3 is TGTGCCAGTAGTATCCACGGGGGGGCGTCTGGGGCCAACGTCCTGACTTTC.

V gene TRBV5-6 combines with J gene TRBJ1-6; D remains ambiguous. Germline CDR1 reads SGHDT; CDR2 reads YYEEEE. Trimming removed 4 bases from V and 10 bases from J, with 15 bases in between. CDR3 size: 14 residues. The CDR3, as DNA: TGTGCCAGCAGCCCGGGTGTCCTTAAATCACCCCTCCACTTT. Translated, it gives CASSPGVLKSPLHF.

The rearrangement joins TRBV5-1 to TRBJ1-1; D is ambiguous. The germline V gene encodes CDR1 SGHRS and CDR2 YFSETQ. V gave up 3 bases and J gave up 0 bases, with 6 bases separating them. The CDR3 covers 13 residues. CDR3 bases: TGCGCCAGCAGCTCCAACTTGAACACTGAAGCTTTCTTT. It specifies CASSSNLNTEAFF.

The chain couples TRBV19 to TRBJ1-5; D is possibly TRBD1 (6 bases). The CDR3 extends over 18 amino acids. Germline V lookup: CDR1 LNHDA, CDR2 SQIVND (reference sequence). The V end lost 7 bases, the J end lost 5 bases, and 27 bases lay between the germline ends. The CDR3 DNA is TGTGCCAGTACCCCCATCCTGGGAGGGGGGCGTCCCCATCAGCCCCAGCATTTT. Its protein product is CASTPILGGGRPHQPQHF. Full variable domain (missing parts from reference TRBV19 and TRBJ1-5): DGGITQSPKYLFRKEGQNVTLSCEQNLNHDAMYWYRQDPGQGLRLIYYSQIVNDFQKGDIAEGYSVSREKKESFPLTVTSAQKNPTAFYLCASTPILGGGRPHQPQHFGDGTRLSIL.

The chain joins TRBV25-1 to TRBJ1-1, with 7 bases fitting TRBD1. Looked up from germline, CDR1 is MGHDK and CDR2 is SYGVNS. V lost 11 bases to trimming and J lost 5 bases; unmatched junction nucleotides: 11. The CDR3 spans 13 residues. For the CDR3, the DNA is TGTGCCGCCCTAGCAGGGGGTAGAACTGAAGCTTTCTTT. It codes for CAALAGGRTEAFF.

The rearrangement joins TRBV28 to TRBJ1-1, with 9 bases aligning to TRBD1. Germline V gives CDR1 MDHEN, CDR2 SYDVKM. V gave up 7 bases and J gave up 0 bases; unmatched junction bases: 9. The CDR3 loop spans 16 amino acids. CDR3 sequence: CASTPGQGFMNTEAFF. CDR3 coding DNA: TGTGCCAGCACCCCTGGACAGGGGTTCATGAACACTGAAGCTTTCTTT.

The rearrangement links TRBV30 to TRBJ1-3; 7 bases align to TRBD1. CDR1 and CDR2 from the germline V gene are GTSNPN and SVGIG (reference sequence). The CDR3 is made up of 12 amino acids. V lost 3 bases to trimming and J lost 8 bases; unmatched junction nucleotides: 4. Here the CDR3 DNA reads TGTGCCTGGAGCGCCACAGGGGACACCATATATTTT. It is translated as CAWSATGDTIYF. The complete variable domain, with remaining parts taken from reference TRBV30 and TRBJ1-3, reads SQTIHQWPATLVQPVGSPLSLECTVEGTSNPNLYWYRQAAGRGLQLLFYSVGIGQISSEVPQNLSASRPQDRQFILSSKKLLLSDSGFYLCAWSATGDTIYFGEGSWLTVV.

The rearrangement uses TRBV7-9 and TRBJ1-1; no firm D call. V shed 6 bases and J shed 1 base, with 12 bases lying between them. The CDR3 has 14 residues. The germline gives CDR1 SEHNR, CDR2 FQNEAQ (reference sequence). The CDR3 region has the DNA TGTGCCAGCAGTTCCTCTAGTGGGAACACTGAAGCTTTCTTT. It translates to CASSSSSGNTEAFF.

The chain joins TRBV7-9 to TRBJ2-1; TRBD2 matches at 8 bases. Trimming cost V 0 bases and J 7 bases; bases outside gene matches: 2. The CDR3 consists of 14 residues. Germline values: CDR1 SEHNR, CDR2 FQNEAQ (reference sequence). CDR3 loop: CASSLALAGNEQFF. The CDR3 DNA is TGTGCCAGCAGCTTAGCGCTAGCGGGTAATGAGCAGTTCTTC.

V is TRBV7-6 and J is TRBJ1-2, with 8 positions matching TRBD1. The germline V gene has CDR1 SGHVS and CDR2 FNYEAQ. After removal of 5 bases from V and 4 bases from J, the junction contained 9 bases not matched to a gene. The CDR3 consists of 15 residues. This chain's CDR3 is CASSPRTGSGYGYTF. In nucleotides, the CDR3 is TGTGCCAGCAGCCCCCGGACAGGGAGCGGCTATGGCTACACCTTC.

CDR3 residues: CASSSPGYQPQHF. The DNA for the CDR3 is TGTGCCAGCAGTTCCCCAGGGTATCAGCCCCAGCATTTT. The chain employs TRBV12-3 or TRBV12-4 and TRBJ1-5, with D possibly TRBD1 on 5 matching bases. This CDR3 region has 13 residues. Trimming shortened V by 4 bases and J by 5 bases, and 9 bases separated the two germline ends.

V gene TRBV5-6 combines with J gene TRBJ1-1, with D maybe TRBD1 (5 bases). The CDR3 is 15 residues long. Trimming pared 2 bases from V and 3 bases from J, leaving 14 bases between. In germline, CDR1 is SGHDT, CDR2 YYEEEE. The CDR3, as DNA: TGTGCCAGCAGCTTTGGCGGGGCCGGGTACACTGAAGCTTTCTTT. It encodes CASSFGGAGYTEAFF.

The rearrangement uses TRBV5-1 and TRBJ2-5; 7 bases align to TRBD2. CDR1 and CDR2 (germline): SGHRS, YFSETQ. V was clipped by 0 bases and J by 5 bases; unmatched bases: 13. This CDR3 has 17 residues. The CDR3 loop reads CASSLVPGAGVGETQYF. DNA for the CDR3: TGCGCCAGCAGCTTGGTTCCTGGGGCGGGAGTGGGGGAGACCCAGTACTTC.

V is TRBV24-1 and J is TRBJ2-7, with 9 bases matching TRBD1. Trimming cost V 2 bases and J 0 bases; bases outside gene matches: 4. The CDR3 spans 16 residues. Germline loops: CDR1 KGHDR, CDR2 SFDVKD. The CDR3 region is CATSDCWTGDSYEQYV. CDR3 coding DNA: TGTGCCACCAGTGATTGCTGGACAGGGGACTCCTACGAGCAGTACGTC.

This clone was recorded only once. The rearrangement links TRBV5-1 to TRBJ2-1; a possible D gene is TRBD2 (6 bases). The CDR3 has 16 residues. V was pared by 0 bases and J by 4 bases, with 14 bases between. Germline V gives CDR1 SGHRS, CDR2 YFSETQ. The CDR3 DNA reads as TGCGCCAGCAGCTTGGGGGTGGCGGGGACGTACAATGAGCAGTTCTTC. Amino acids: CASSLGVAGTYNEQFF.